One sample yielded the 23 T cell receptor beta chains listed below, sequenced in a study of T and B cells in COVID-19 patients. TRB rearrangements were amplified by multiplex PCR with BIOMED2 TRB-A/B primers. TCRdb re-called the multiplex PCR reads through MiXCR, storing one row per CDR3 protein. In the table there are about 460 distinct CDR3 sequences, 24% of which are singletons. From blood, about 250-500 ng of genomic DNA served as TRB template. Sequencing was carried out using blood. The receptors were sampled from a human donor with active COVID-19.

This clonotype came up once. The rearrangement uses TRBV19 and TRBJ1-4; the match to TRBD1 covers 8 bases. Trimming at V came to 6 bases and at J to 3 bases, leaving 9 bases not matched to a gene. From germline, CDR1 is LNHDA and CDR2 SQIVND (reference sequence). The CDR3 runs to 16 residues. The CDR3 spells CASSLAGTGANEKLFF. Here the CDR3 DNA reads TGTGCCAGTAGCCTAGCGGGGACAGGAGCTAATGAAAAACTGTTTTTT.

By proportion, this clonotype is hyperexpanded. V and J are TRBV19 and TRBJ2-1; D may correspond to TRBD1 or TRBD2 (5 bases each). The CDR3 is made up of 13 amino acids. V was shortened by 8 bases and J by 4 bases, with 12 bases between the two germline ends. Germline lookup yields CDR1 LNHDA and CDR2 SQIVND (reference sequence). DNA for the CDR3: TGTGCCAGTCGGGACGGAACTTACAATGAGCAGTTCTTC. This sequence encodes CASRDGTYNEQFF.

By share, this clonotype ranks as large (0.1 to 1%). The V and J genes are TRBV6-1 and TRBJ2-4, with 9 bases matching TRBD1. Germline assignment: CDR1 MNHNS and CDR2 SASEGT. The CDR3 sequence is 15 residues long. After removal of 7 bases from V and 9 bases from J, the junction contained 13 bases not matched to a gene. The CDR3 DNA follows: TGTGCCAGCACCGACGTCGGGACAGGGAGAGTCATTCAGTACTTC. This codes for CASTDVGTGRVIQYF.

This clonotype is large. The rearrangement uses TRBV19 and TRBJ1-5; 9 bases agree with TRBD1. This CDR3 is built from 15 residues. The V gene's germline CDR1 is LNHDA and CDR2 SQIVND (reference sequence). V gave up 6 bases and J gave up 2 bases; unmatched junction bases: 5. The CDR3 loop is CASRTQGAGNQPQHF. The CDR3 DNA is TGTGCCAGTAGGACACAGGGGGCGGGCAATCAGCCCCAGCATTTT.

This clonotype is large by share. Here the CDR3 DNA reads TGTGCCAGCGGTCGACCAGGGGGCTACGAGCAGTACTTC. Protein: CASGRPGGYEQYF. V usage is TRBV6-6 and J usage is TRBJ2-7; 7 positions match TRBD1. Germline CDR1 and CDR2: MNHNY and SVGAGI (reference sequence). The CDR3 loop spans 13 amino acids. V lost 8 bases, J lost 3 bases, and 7 bases stayed unmatched.

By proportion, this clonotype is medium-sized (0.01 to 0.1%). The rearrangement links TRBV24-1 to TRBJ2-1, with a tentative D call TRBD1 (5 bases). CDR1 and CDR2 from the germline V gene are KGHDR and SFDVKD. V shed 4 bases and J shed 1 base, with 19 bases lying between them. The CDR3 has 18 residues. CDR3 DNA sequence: TGTGCCACCAGTGAGCCTATGGGCTCAGGGATTTCCTACAATGAGCAGTTCTTC. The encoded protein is CATSEPMGSGISYNEQFF.

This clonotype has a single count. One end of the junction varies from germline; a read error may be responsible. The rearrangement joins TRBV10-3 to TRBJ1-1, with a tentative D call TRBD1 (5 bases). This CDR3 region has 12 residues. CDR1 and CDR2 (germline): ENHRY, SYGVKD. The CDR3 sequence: CASMGVLPEAFF. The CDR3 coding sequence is TGCGCCAGCATGGGGGTACTCCCTGAAGCTTTCTTT.

CDR3 in amino acids: CASSLRGKETQYF. In DNA, the CDR3 is TGTGCCAGCAGCTTACGAGGGAAGGAGACCCAGTACTTC. This chain connects TRBV13 to TRBJ2-5; D might be TRBD2 (5 bases). This CDR3 is 13 amino acids long. The germline gives CDR1 PRHDT, CDR2 FYEKMQ (reference sequence). Trimming took off 2 bases at V and 5 bases at J, with 9 bases between the two ends.

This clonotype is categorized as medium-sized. CDR3 in amino acids: CASSLVDGHETQYF. DNA of the CDR3: TGTGCCAGCAGCTTAGTCGACGGGCACGAGACCCAGTACTTC. This sequence joins TRBV7-2 and TRBJ2-5; D not certain. V dropped 1 base and J dropped 5 bases, with 11 bases sitting between them. The CDR3 runs to 14 residues. Germline V CDR1 and CDR2: SGHTA, FQGNSA. The full variable domain, in which reference TRBV7-2 and TRBJ2-5 provide the parts outside the CDR3, is GAGVSQSPSNKVTEKGKDVELRCDPISGHTALYWYRQSLGQGLEFLIYFQGNSAPDKSGLPSDRFSAERTGGSVSTLTIQRTQQEDSAVYLCASSLVDGHETQYFGPGTRLLVL.

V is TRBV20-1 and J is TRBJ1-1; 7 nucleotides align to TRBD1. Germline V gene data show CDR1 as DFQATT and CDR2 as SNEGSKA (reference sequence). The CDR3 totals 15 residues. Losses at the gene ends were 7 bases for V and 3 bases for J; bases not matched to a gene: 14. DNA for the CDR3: TGCAGTGTTAAACGGGACAGAGGGTTTGACACTGAAGCTTTCTTT. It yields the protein CSVKRDRGFDTEAFF.

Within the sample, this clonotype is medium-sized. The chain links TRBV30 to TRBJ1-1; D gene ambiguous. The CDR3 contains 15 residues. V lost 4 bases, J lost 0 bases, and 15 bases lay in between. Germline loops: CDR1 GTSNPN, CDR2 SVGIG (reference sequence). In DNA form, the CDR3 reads TGTGCCTGGACCCACCAAAAGGGCTTGAACACTGAAGCTTTCTTT. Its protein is CAWTHQKGLNTEAFF. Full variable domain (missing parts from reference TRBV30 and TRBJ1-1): SQTIHQWPATLVQPVGSPLSLECTVEGTSNPNLYWYRQAAGRGLQLLFYSVGIGQISSEVPQNLSASRPQDRQFILSSKKLLLSDSGFYLCAWTHQKGLNTEAFFGQGTRLTVV.

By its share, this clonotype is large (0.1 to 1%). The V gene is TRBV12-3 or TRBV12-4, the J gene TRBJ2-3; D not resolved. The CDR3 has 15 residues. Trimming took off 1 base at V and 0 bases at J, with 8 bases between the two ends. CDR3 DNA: TGTGCCAGCAGTTTAGGTGGTACGAGCACAGATACGCAGTATTTT. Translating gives CASSLGGTSTDTQYF.

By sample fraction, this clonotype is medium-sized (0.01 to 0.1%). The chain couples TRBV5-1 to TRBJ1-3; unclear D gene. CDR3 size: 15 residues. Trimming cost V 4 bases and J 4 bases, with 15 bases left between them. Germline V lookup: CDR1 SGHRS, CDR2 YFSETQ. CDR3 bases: TGCGCCAGCAGCGAGAGACTCGGGGAGGGAAACACCATATATTTT. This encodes CASSERLGEGNTIYF. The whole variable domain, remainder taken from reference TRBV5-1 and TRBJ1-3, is KAGVTQTPRYLIKTRGQQVTLSCSPISGHRSVSWYQQTPGQGLQFLFEYFSETQRNKGNFPGRFSGRQFSNSRSEMNVSTLELGDSALYLCASSERLGEGNTIYFGEGSWLTVV.

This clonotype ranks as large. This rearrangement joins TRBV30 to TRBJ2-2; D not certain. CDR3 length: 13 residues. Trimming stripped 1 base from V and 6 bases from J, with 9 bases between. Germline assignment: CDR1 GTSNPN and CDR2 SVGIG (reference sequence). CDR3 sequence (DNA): TGTGCCTGGAGTGAGGCTCCGTCCGGGGAGCTGTTTTTT. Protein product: CAWSEAPSGELFF.

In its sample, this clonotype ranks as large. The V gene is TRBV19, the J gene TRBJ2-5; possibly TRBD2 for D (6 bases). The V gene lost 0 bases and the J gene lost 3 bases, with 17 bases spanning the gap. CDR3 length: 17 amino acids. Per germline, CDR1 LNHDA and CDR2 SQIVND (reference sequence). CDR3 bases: TGTGCCAGTAGTATAGATCTCTACAGGAGGGGAGAAGAGACCCAGTACTTC. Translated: CASSIDLYRRGEETQYF. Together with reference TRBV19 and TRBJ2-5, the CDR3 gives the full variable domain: DGGITQSPKYLFRKEGQNVTLSCEQNLNHDAMYWYRQDPGQGLRLIYYSQIVNDFQKGDIAEGYSVSREKKESFPLTVTSAQKNPTAFYLCASSIDLYRRGEETQYFGPGTRLLVL.

The CDR3 region has the DNA TGTGCCAGCAGTTTATGGACTAGCGGGAGTAGCCAAGAGACCCAGTACTTC. Translated, it gives CASSLWTSGSSQETQYF. V usage is TRBV28 and J usage is TRBJ2-5; the match to TRBD2 covers 12 bases. With V trimmed by 0 bases and J by 1 base, 3 bases remained unmatched. CDR1 and CDR2 (germline): MDHEN, SYDVKM. The CDR3 loop spans 17 amino acids.

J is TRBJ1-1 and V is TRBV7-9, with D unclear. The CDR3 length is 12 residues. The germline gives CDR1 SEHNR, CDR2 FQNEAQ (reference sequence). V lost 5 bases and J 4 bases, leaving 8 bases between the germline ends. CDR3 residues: CASSRGGTEAFF. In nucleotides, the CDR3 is TGTGCCAGCAGCCGAGGTGGCACTGAAGCTTTCTTT.

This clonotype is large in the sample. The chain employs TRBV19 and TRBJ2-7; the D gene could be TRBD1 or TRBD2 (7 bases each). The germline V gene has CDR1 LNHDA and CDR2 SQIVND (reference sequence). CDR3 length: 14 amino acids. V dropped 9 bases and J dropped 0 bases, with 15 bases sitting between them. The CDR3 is CARDRRGNSYEQYF. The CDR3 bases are TGTGCCAGGGACAGGCGGGGGAACTCCTACGAGCAGTACTTC.

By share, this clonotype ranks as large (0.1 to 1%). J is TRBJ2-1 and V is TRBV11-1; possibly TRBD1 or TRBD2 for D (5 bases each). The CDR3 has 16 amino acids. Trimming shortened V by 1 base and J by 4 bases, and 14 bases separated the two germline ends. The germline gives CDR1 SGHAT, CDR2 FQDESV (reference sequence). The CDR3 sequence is CASSLDRGTPYNEQFF. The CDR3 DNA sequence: TGTGCCAGCAGCTTAGATCGGGGCACTCCTTACAATGAGCAGTTCTTC. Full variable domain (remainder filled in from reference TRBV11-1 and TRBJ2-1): EAEVAQSPRYKITEKSQAVAFWCDPISGHATLYWYRQILGQGPELLVQFQDESVVDDSQLPKDRFSAERLKGVDSTLKIQPAELGDSAMYLCASSLDRGTPYNEQFFGPGTRLTVL.

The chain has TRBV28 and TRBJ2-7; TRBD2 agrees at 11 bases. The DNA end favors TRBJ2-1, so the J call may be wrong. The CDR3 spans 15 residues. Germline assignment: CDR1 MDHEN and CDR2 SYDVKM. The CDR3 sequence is CASSLGTSGAYEQFF. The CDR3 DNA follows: TGTGCCAGCAGTTTGGGGACTAGCGGTGCCTACGAGCAGTTCTTC.

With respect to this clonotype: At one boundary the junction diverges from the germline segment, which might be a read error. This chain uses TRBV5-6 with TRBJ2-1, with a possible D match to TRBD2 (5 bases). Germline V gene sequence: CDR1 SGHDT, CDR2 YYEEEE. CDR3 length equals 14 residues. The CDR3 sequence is CASSSILGNNKQFF. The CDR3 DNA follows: TGTGCCAGCAGCTCTATACTAGGAAACAATAAGCAGTTCTTC. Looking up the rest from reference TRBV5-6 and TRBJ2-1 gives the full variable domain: DAGVTQSPTHLIKTRGQQVTLRCSPKSGHDTVSWYQQALGQGPQFIFQYYEEEERQRGNFPDRFSGHQFPNYSSELNVNALLLGDSALYLCASSSILGNNKQFFGPGTRLTVL.

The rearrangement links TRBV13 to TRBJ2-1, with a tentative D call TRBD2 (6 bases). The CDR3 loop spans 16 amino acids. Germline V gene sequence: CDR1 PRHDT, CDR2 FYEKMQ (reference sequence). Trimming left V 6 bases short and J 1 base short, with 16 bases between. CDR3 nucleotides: TGTGCCAGCAGACTAGAGGGCGGGATGTCCTACAATGAGCAGTTCTTC. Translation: CASRLEGGMSYNEQFF.

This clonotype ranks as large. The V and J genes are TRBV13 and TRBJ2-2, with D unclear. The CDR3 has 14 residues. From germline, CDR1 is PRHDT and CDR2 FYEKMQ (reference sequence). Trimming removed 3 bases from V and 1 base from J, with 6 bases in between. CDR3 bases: TGTGCCAGCAGCTTTCAAGGGAACACCGGGGAGCTGTTTTTT. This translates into CASSFQGNTGELFF.